These T cell receptor beta chains were read from a single sample in a study of T cell responses to AZD1222 COVID-19 vaccine. Libraries were prepared by immunoSEQ multiplex PCR; TCRdb keeps only in-frame clonotypes and omits some of them. Counted here are 83,000 or so clones, about nine tenths occurring once; the ten biggest clones make up roughly 7.2%. This specimen consisted of peripheral blood, obtained 28 days after the second AZD1222 dose. The receptors come from an adult who received the AZD1222 COVID-19 vaccine. CDR3s include the opening cysteine and the closing phenylalanine or tryptophan. D genes are given only for firm matches. Clone size is shown for a subset of rows, as once, few, many or a class of expanded clone.

>TRBJ2-1|.|TRBD1|TRBV6-2/TRBV6-3
TGTGCCAGCAGCAGGACAGGCTACAATGAGCAGTTCTTC
CASSRTGYNEQFF
>TRBJ2-3|.|.|TRBV10-1
TGCGCCAGCAGTGAGTCGGGGACCCGAGGGGATACGCAGTATTTT
CASSESGTRGDTQYF
>TRBJ1-5|.|.|TRBV5-5
TGTGCCAGCAGCCCTGGACAGTTCAGCAATCAGCCCCAGCATTTT
CASSPGQFSNQPQHF
>TRBJ2-7|few|.|TRBV12-3/TRBV12-4
TGTGCCAGCAGTTTAGGTATAGGGGACGAGCAGTACTTC
CASSLGIGDEQYF
>TRBJ1-4|.|.|TRBV9
TGTGCCAGCAGCCCGGCGGGTTGGGGGTGGAATGAAAAACTGTTTTTT
CASSPAGWGWNEKLFF
>TRBJ2-5|.|.|TRBV5-4
TGTGCCAGCAGCTTAGGCGGTGTGCACCAAGAGACCCAGTACTTC
CASSLGGVHQETQYF
>TRBJ1-1|.|.|TRBV19
TGTGCCAGTAGTACCACTGGGGGAACTGAAGCTTTCTTT
CASSTTGGTEAFF
>TRBJ1-2|.|TRBD1|TRBV27
TGTGCCAGCAGTATGGGACAGGGGAACTATGGCTACACCTTC
CASSMGQGNYGYTF
>TRBJ2-3|few|.|TRBV7-2
TGTGCCAGCAGCTCACGGGGGCTAGCGGCCACAGATACGCAGTATTTT
CASSSRGLAATDTQYF
>TRBJ2-7|once|.|TRBV7-8
TGTGCCAGCAGCTTAGTTACGGACGGGAGCTGGGGGGAGCAGTACTTC
CASSLVTDGSWGEQYF
>TRBJ1-6|.|.|TRBV4-2
TGTGCCAGCAGCCAAGATCGACTGCCCAATTCACCCCTCCACTTT
CASSQDRLPNSPLHF
>TRBJ2-1|.|.|TRBV5-5
TGTGCCAGCAGCTTGGCCGAGGGTAGCGGCCTTAACAATGAGCAGTTCTTC
CASSLAEGSGLNNEQFF
>TRBJ2-7|.|TRBD2|TRBV3-1/TRBV3-2
TGTGCCAGCAGCCCCGAAATGGCGGGAGGAGCCCACGAGCAGTACTTC
CASSPEMAGGAHEQYF
>TRBJ2-5|few|.|TRBV3-1/TRBV3-2
TGTGCCAGCAGCCAAGACTGGCAGACCCAGTACTTC
CASSQDWQTQYF
>TRBJ1-3|.|.|TRBV21-1
TGTGCCAGCAGCAAGGGGCGTAGGGGGTCTGGAAACACCATATATTTT
CASSKGRRGSGNTIYF
>TRBJ2-1|.|TRBD2|TRBV19
TGTGCCAGTAGTAGGACTAGCGGGTCTTACAATGAGCAGTTCTTC
CASSRTSGSYNEQFF
>TRBJ2-2|.|TRBD1|TRBV6-5
TGTGCCAGCAGCCGACAGGGGCGGGTGGTCGGGGAGCTGTTTTTT
CASSRQGRVVGELFF
>TRBJ2-1|.|.|TRBV5-1
TGCGCCAGCAGCTTGCCACAGGGCTACAATGAGCAGTTCTTC
CASSLPQGYNEQFF
>TRBJ1-6|.|.|TRBV10-3
TGTGCCATCAGTGGGGTCGGGCGAGAAAATTTGTTATCACCCCTCCACTTT
CAISGVGRENLLSPLHF
>TRBJ2-1|.|TRBD2|TRBV3-1/TRBV3-2
TGTGCCAGCAGCCAACCTACGACTAGCGGGGGAGACAATGAGCAGTTCTTC
CASSQPTTSGGDNEQFF
>TRBJ2-4|.|TRBD2|TRBV28
TGTGCCAGCAGTTTATTTGTCGCGGCGGGAGTAAACATTCAGTACTTC
CASSLFVAAGVNIQYF
>TRBJ1-2|.|TRBD1|TRBV18
TGTGCCAGCGCGCAGGGACAGGGGGGCGATGGCTACACCTTC
CASAQGQGGDGYTF
>TRBJ2-5|few|TRBD2|TRBV18
TGTGCCAGCTCACAGAACTCGGGACTAGCGGGAGATGAGACCCAGTACTTC
CASSQNSGLAGDETQYF
>TRBJ1-2|.|TRBD1|TRBV7-2
TGTGCCAGCAGCTTGGGGGGGACAGAGTTAGGGTATGGCTACACCTTC
CASSLGGTELGYGYTF
>TRBJ1-6|.|.|TRBV29-1
TGCAGCGTTGCTAAAGGTTCTTCACCCCTCCACTTT
CSVAKGSSPLHF
>TRBJ2-7|.|.|TRBV7-6
TGTGCCAGCAGCTTAGCTGGGGTTGGCTACTACGAGCAGTACTTC
CASSLAGVGYYEQYF
>TRBJ1-3|few|.|TRBV19
TGTGCCAGTAAAGTCTTCTCTGGAAACACCATATATTTT
CASKVFSGNTIYF